The 8 T cell receptor beta chains below were found in one sample sequenced in a study of tumor-infiltrating lymphocytes in oesophageal squamous cell carcinoma. MiXCR was run by TCRdb on the PCR reads, yielding one entry per CDR3 protein. The data hold about 19,000 distinct CDR3 sequences, with more than 40% observed a single time. The sample taken for sequencing was normal esophageal tissue next to the tumor. These TCRs come from a male donor with esophageal squamous cell carcinoma.

This clonotype was detected ten times or more. This rearrangement joins TRBV15 to TRBJ2-5; no clear D. Germline V lookup: CDR1 LNHNV, CDR2 YYDKDF (reference sequence). The V end was cut by 0 bases, the J end by 2 bases, with 10 bases between. The CDR3 is made up of 15 amino acids. The chain's CDR3 is CATSRDKRQQETQYF. CDR3 nucleotides: TGTGCCACCAGCAGAGATAAGAGACAACAAGAGACCCAGTACTTC. Combining the CDR3 with reference TRBV15 and TRBJ2-5 gives the whole variable domain DAMVIQNPRYQVTQFGKPVTLSCSQTLNHNVMYWYQQKSSQAPKLLFHYYDKDFNNEADTPDNFQSRRPNTSFCFLDIRSPGLGDTAMYLCATSRDKRQQETQYFGPGTRLLVL.

By share, this clonotype counts as medium-sized. The chain links TRBV7-2 to TRBJ1-1, with a tentative D call TRBD1 (6 bases). From germline, CDR1 is SGHTA and CDR2 FQGNSA. V lost 5 bases and J 14 bases, leaving 21 bases between the germline ends. CDR3 size: 13 residues. CDR3: CASSPPGDTPQFF. The CDR3 bases are TGTGCCAGCAGCCCCCCTGGGGACACCCCCCAGTTCTTT.

V usage is TRBV7-2 and J usage is TRBJ2-2; D not certain. Germline V lookup: CDR1 SGHTA, CDR2 FQGNSA. Trimming took off 1 base at V and 4 bases at J, with 10 bases between the two ends. The CDR3 loop spans 15 amino acids. The CDR3 loop reads CASSLGLWGTGELFF. The CDR3 DNA is TGTGCCAGCAGCTTAGGATTATGGGGCACCGGGGAGCTGTTTTTT.

This clonotype was seen only a few times. The CDR3 carries no conserved terminal phenylalanine or tryptophan, so it likely arises from a read error. The limits of the CDR3 on the DNA are not certain, so only TCRdb's listed CDR3 is given. The genes are TRBV7-6 and TRBJ2-5; the D call TRBD2 from the table was never checked on the DNA. CDR1 is SGHVS, CDR2 FNYEAQ, per germline. The CDR3 contains 19 residues when both ends are counted. The CDR3 here is CASSPSPSGRAINEQFFGS.

The genes are TRBV7-4 and TRBJ1-1; D gene uncertain. The J call is in doubt because the DNA end fits TRBJ2-7 better. The germline V gene encodes CDR1 SGHVT and CDR2 SQSDAQ. The CDR3 is 13 amino acids. The CDR3 loop is CASSFKDHYEQYF. The CDR3 DNA reads TGTGCCAGCAGCTTCAAGGACCACTACGAGCAGTACTTC.

This clonotype is medium-sized in the sample. This rearrangement joins TRBV6-2 or TRBV6-3 to TRBJ2-1; TRBD2 matches 12 bases. This CDR3 has 15 amino acids. The V gene's germline CDR1 is MNHEY and CDR2 SVGEGT. V was pared by 0 bases and J by 9 bases, with 3 bases of the junction left unmatched. The CDR3 DNA reads TGTGCCAGCAGTTACTCGACTAGCGGGAGTGGTGAGCAGTTCTTC. Residues: CASSYSTSGSGEQFF.

The V call is TRBV24-1, the J call TRBJ2-4, with TRBD1 identical over 7 bases. The CDR3 loop spans 17 amino acids. CDR1 KGHDR and CDR2 SFDVKD come from the germline V gene. The ends lost 4 bases at V and 0 bases at J; junction bases unmatched: 8. CDR3 protein: CATSDRDRAGAKNIQYF. In DNA form, the CDR3 reads TGTGCCACCAGTGACCGTGACAGGGCCGGAGCCAAAAACATTCAGTACTTC.

Many counts were recorded for this clonotype. This chain links TRBV18 with TRBJ2-7; D ambiguous. The V gene lost 2 bases and the J gene lost 0 bases, with 11 bases spanning the gap. The CDR3 extends over 15 amino acids. Germline CDR1 reads KGHSH; CDR2 reads LQKENI. The CDR3 protein is CASSPSQQASYEQYF. CDR3 in DNA: TGTGCCAGCTCACCATCCCAACAAGCCTCCTACGAGCAGTACTTC.